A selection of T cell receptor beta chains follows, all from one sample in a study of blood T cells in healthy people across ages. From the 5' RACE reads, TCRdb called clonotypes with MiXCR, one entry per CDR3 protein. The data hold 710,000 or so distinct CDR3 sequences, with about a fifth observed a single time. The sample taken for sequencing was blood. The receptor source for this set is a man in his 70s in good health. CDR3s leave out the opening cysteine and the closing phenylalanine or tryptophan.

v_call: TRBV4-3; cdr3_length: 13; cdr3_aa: ASSQDGVGNDEQF
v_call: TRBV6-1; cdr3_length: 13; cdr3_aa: ASSERGQGRQTQY
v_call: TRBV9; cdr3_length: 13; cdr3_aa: ASSVGTGRNNEQF
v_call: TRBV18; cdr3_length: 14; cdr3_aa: ASSPTVPSGANVLT
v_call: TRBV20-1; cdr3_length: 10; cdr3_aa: SASTGNYGYT
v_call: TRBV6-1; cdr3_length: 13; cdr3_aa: ASSDAGLPKNIQY
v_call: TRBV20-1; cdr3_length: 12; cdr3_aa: SARSRLSTDTQY
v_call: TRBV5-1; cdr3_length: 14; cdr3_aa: ASSLVREIGANVLT
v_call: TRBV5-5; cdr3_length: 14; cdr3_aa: ASSPPRKDMNTEAF
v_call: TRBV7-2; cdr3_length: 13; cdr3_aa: ASSVTGAANYGYT
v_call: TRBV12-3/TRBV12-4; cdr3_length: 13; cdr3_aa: ASSVSELFGEKLF
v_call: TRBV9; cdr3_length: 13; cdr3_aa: ASSAAWGFQNIQY
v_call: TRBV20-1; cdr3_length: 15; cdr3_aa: SARSIGTGRGDYGYT
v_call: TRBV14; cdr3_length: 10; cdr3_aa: ASSQQGNEQF
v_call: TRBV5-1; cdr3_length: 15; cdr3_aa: ASSLGTSGFSTDTQY
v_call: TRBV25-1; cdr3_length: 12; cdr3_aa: ASSKTALNEKLF
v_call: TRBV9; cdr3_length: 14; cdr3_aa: ASSVGGRGHGDTQY
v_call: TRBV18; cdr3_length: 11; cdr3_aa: ASSPLAGHGYT
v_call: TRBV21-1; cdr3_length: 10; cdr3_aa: ASSKGGTIQY
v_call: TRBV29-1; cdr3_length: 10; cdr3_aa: SVEDKTDAQY
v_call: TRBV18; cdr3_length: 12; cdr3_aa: AGSPIGAYNEQF
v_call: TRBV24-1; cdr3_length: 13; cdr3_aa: ATSPSGRAKDTQY
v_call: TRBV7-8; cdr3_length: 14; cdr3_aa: ASSLEDRGHYNEQF
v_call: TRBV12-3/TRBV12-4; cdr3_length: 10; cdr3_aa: ASSLLVYEQY
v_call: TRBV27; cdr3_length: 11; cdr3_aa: ASKDRLVETQY
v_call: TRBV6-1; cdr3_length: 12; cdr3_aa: ASSAGVSEETQY
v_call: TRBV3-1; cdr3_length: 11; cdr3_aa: ASSSHTATEAF
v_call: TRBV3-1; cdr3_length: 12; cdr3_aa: ASSQTGDGGGYT